This T cell receptor (beta chain) was observed in a study of cytotoxic CD8 clonotypes in ibrutinib-treated CLL. Study background: Included were about a dozen relapsed/refractory and 15 treatment-naive patients, of whom approximately 17 were IGHV unmutated.

Data came from immunoSEQ multiplex PCR; TCRdb stores just in-frame clones and leaves some out. Of about 130,000 clones listed, around 85% are singletons. A note on this clone: Antigen specificity is unknown.

Study results and limitations: Against age-matched healthy donors, baseline clonality ran higher and tracked circulating CD8+ T-cell counts. Ibrutinib response saw clonality rise, and progression saw it return toward baseline.

V was shortened by 4 bases and J by 2 bases, with 5 bases between the two germline ends. This CDR3 spans 13 amino acids. Germline V gene data show CDR1 as LNHDA and CDR2 as SQIVND (reference sequence). This specimen consisted of PBMCs, obtained after 24 months of ibrutinib treatment. The chain recombines TRBV19 with TRBJ2-2; no definite D call. This sequence originates from a human donor with chronic lymphocytic leukemia. CDR3 coding DNA: TGTGCCAGTAGTACCTTAAACACCGGGGAGCTGTTTTTT. Protein sequence: CASSTLNTGELFF.